This TCR beta chain comes out of a study of identical twins. Whole-study findings and limits: The more abundant beta clonotypes in cord blood had fewer insertions, and memory repertoires did not show this.

TCRdb reanalysed the 5' RACE reads using MiXCR and keeps one entry per CDR3 protein. The table records about 520,000 distinct CDR3 sequences, 20% to 25% of them present only once. With regard to this clonotype: As yet, its antigen is unknown.

This CDR3 comprises 15 residues. Germline V gene data show CDR1 as MGHRA and CDR2 as YSYEKL. V lost 4 bases and J lost 4, with 14 bases in between. These data also featured in a second study, about T cells expressing NK-cell markers. That work adds: Cells sorted as CD3+CD56+NKG2C+, CD3+CD56+NKG2C- and CD3+CD56-NKG2C+ T cells supplied the TCR beta repertoires. The dominant NKG2C+ clonotypes represented about 1.0-7.0% of CD8+ T cells in several donors.

The sequence was collected from a young woman in good health. Sequenced: CD4+ T cells sorted from blood. The chain uses TRBV4-1 and TRBJ2-1, with D uncertain. The CDR3, as DNA: TGCGCCAGCAGCCCAGACCCCGGGTTTTACAATGAGCAGTTCTTC. Translated, it gives CASSPDPGFYNEQFF.